The rows below give T cell receptor beta chains drawn from one sample of a study of T-cell reconstitution after alpha-beta-depleted transplantation in children. From the PCR reads, TCRdb called clonotypes with MiXCR, one entry per CDR3 protein. The sample yields over 450,000 distinct CDR3 sequences, over 9.5% seen once. Sequencing was performed on PBMCs, taken before TCRalphabeta/CD19-depleted stem cell transplant. The receptors originated from a child aged 2 to 15 with inherited bone marrow failure, due to receive a stem cell transplant. CDR3s leave out the opening cysteine and the closing phenylalanine or tryptophan. Some rows mark clone size as missing; the rest say once, few, many or name a class of expanded clone.

V	size	J	CDR3
TRBV20-1	.	TRBJ2-7	SARDFRLAAYEQY
TRBV6-1	.	TRBJ2-2	ASTSWLAGGPRTGELF
TRBV27	many	TRBJ2-1	ASSSVGGEQF
TRBV7-9	once	TRBJ2-5	ASSIYHGSLGETQY
TRBV20-1	.	TRBJ2-1	SGKGRGYNEQF
TRBV12-3/TRBV12-4	many	TRBJ1-3	ASPHGTSGNTIY
TRBV12-3/TRBV12-4	many	TRBJ1-1	ASMSPHTEAF
TRBV12-3/TRBV12-4	many	TRBJ2-4	ASSFTDPNIQY
TRBV5-1	many	TRBJ2-7	ASSLFGTSGSYEQY
TRBV24-1	many	TRBJ2-2	ATSDLLLDRGHAGELF
TRBV4-2	.	TRBJ2-1	ASSQGEGNEQF
TRBV10-3	few	TRBJ2-3	AISDPIAGDTDTQY
TRBV2	many	TRBJ1-1	AYGREGVLNTEAF
TRBV27	many	TRBJ2-4	ASSLFGLRAQY
TRBV5-1	.	TRBJ2-1	ASSSPKTGVSYNEQF
TRBV20-1	many	TRBJ2-1	SARGSSGTIYNEQF
TRBV12-3/TRBV12-4	many	TRBJ2-2	ASSLHPPSTGELF
TRBV7-2	few	TRBJ1-2	ASSPTGGAYGYT
TRBV30	.	TRBJ1-1	CQCFGVEAF
TRBV12-3/TRBV12-4	.	TRBJ2-2	ASRNTRRTNTGELF
TRBV7-8	many	TRBJ2-3	ASSWGLAGGNTDTQY
TRBV28	many	TRBJ2-3	ASSVSGGGTDTQY
TRBV11-2	few	TRBJ2-1	ASSPTSGSREDNEQF
TRBV13	few	TRBJ2-7	ASSLGLKGEQY
TRBV12-3/TRBV12-4	many	TRBJ2-7	ASSPKTSSYEQY
TRBV12-3/TRBV12-4	few	TRBJ2-1	ASSLPAGGRNEQF
TRBV12-3/TRBV12-4	many	TRBJ2-3	ASSYTGTDTQY
TRBV29-1	many	TRBJ1-1	SVSGLQTWGTEAF
TRBV20-1	many	TRBJ2-7	SGAGPSYEQY
TRBV6-2/TRBV6-3	many	TRBJ2-7	ASMRDRGDEQY
TRBV12-3/TRBV12-4	.	TRBJ2-1	ASSPMDKAGEQF
TRBV6-2/TRBV6-3	many	TRBJ2-1	ASSYPPYNEQF
TRBV4-3	many	TRBJ1-5	ASSQDAPPGGANQPQH
TRBV5-1	many	TRBJ2-7	ASSLGTSGMGSYEQY
TRBV27	many	TRBJ2-2	ASSPPGASGELF
TRBV18	few	TRBJ2-4	ASSPVIAKNIQY
TRBV19	.	TRBJ2-7	ASSIMARLSYEQY
TRBV10-3	.	TRBJ2-7	AISQGSSYEQY
TRBV12-3/TRBV12-4	many	TRBJ2-7	ASSFGGLRDYEQY
TRBV12-3/TRBV12-4	many	TRBJ2-3	ASSFSGSGDTQY
TRBV18	few	TRBJ2-3	ASWTTGTGGTDTQY
TRBV12-3/TRBV12-4	many	TRBJ2-7	ASSLAGGTYEQY